This entry lists 4 T cell receptor beta chains sequenced from one sample in a study of metastatic and nonmetastatic thyroid tumors. Among the patients, none had received any treatment before thyroid surgery. MiXCR reprocessed the PCR reads for TCRdb. The sample lists approximately 20,000 clones, roughly a fifth occurring once. Material: tumor tissue. These receptor sequences come from a female donor with papillary thyroid cancer or a benign thyroid nodule (not recorded which). Some clones in this sample may be carry-over from other donors' samples.

This chain connects TRBV27 to TRBJ2-7, with a possible D match to TRBD1 (6 bases). The CDR3 is 14 amino acids. CDR1 and CDR2 from the germline V gene are MNHEY and SMNVEV (reference sequence). V was cut by 6 bases and J by 2 bases, with 14 bases left in between. This CDR3 reads CASSEIGGAYEQYF. CDR3 DNA: TGTGCCAGCAGCGAGATAGGGGGAGCCTACGAGCAGTACTTC.

This chain uses TRBV30 with TRBJ2-1; 8 bases match TRBD2. Per the germline V gene, CDR1 is GTSNPN and CDR2 is SVGIG (reference sequence). The V segment lost 1 base and the J segment 4 bases; nucleotides outside the gene matches: 3. This CDR3 has 14 residues. Here the CDR3 reads CAWSGGLEYNEQFF. CDR3 nucleotides: TGTGCCTGGAGTGGGGGACTAGAATACAATGAGCAGTTCTTC.

As concerns this clone: A much larger clone is a single base away; this may be a read error. The rearrangement uses TRBV29-1 and TRBJ1-1, with 12 bases that match TRBD1. CDR3 length: 16 residues. Per the germline V gene, CDR1 is SQVTM and CDR2 is ANQGSEA. The CDR3 nucleotides read TGCGGCGCCCGACCGGGACAGGGGGCTTGGAACACTGAAGCTTTCTTT. Protein product: CGARPGQGAWNTEAFF.

This clone was detected ten times or more. The chain links TRBV5-1 to TRBJ1-2; D is possibly TRBD1 (6 bases). The CDR3 loop spans 12 amino acids. From germline, CDR1 is SGHRS and CDR2 YFSETQ. Trimming shortened V by 2 bases and J by 7 bases, and 9 bases separated the two germline ends. The CDR3 bases are TGCGCCAGCAGCTTTGAGGGGGTTGGCTACACCTTC. It is translated as CASSFEGVGYTF.